This TCR beta chain is from a study of cytomegalovirus exposure and HLA in healthy donors. The PCR employed 60 Vbeta primers together with 13 Jbeta primers. TCRdb's table, derived via immunoSEQ multiplex PCR, lists solely in-frame clones and lacks some. The data contain approximately 120,000 clones, around three quarters of them seen just once; the ten biggest clones take up approximately 2%. Trimming took 7 bases from V and 4 from J, leaving 16 bases between them. Germline lookup yields CDR1 SQVTM and CDR2 ANQGSEA. The CDR3 runs to 13 residues. The sequencing sample was made of PBMCs. This clonotype originated in a human donor in good health. The J gene is TRBJ1-2, the V gene TRBV29-1; no clear D gene. Here the CDR3 DNA reads TGCAGCGCATCCTCGACCTCGGGCTATGGCTACACCTTC. Translating gives CSASSTSGYGYTF.